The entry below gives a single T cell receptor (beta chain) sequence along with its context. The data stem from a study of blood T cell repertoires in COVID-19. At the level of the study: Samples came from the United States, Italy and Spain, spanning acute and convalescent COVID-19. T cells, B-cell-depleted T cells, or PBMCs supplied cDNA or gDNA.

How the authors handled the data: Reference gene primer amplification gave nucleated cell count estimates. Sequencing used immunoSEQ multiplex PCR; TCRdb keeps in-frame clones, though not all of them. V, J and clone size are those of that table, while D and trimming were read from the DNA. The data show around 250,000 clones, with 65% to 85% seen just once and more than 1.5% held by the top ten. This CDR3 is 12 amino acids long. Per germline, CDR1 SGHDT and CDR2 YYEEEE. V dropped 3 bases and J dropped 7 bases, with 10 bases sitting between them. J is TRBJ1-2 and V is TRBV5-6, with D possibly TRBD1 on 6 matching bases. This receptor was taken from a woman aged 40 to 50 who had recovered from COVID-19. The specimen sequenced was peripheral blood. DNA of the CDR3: TGTGCCAGCAGCTCCACAGGGTTTGGCTACACCTTC. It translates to CASSSTGFGYTF.